Each of the 30 T cell receptor beta chains below was sequenced from the same sample in a study of Graves' ophthalmopathy and Graves' hyperthyroidism. Using RNA transcripts, the TCR beta CDR3 regions were amplified. First-round RT-PCR relied on HTBI primers, and a second-round multiplex PCR came next. A single record per CDR3 protein comes from TCRdb applying MiXCR to the multiplex PCR reads. This sample has hundreds of thousands of distinct CDR3 sequences, with approximately 21% found just once. Sequencing used peripheral blood. The receptor set was obtained from a woman between 18 and 29 years old with stable Graves' hyperthyroidism. Some clones in this sample may be carry-over from other donors' samples.

The CDR3 coding sequence is TGTGCCAGCAGTATCGGACAGAGAGGCTACACCTTC. It is translated as CASSIGQRGYTF. The rearrangement joins TRBV12-3 or TRBV12-4 to TRBJ1-2, with D possibly TRBD1 on 6 matching bases. The V end lost 5 bases, the J end lost 8 bases, and 12 bases lay between the germline ends. This CDR3 has 12 residues.

This clonotype was seen many times. V gene TRBV19 combines with J gene TRBJ2-5; 7 bases are shared with TRBD2. The V gene's germline CDR1 is LNHDA and CDR2 SQIVND (reference sequence). V was pared by 5 bases and J by 5 bases, with 17 bases of the junction left unmatched. This CDR3 is built from 17 residues. The CDR3 DNA is TGTGCCAGTAGTTCCCCCCCGACTAGCCAGGCGGATGAGACCCAGTACTTC. Its translation is CASSSPPTSQADETQYF. The complete variable domain, with remaining parts taken from reference TRBV19 and TRBJ2-5, reads DGGITQSPKYLFRKEGQNVTLSCEQNLNHDAMYWYRQDPGQGLRLIYYSQIVNDFQKGDIAEGYSVSREKKESFPLTVTSAQKNPTAFYLCASSSPPTSQADETQYFGPGTRLLVL.

The chain combines TRBV19 with TRBJ1-2; D is undetermined. This CDR3 has 12 residues. The germline V gene encodes CDR1 LNHDA and CDR2 SQIVND (reference sequence). With 9 bases removed from V and 8 bases from J, the gap between germline ends came to 16 bases. The CDR3 loop is CASLGDNLGYTF. CDR3 DNA: TGTGCCAGCCTTGGGGATAATCTGGGCTACACCTTC.

This clonotype has ten or more counts. The rearrangement links TRBV28 to TRBJ1-2; D unresolved. The length of the CDR3 is 12 residues. Germline-derived CDR1 and CDR2 are MDHEN and SYDVKM. V was shortened by 3 bases and J by 5 bases, with 7 bases between the two germline ends. Here the CDR3 DNA reads TGTGCCAGCAGTTTGGCGGCGTATGGCTACACCTTC. Its translation: CASSLAAYGYTF.

This clonotype was counted ten times or more. The chain has TRBV12-3 or TRBV12-4 and TRBJ1-1, with 7 bases fitting TRBD1. V lost 3 bases to trimming and J lost 1 base; unmatched junction nucleotides: 5. The CDR3 covers 15 residues. CDR3 in amino acids: CASSFSGQRNTEAFF. CDR3 coding DNA: TGTGCCAGCAGTTTCTCGGGACAGCGGAACACTGAAGCTTTCTTT.

This clonotype was picked up many times. The J gene is TRBJ1-2, the V gene TRBV15; a possible D gene is TRBD1 (5 bases). The CDR3 extends over 14 amino acids. CDR1 is LNHNV, CDR2 YYDKDF, per germline (reference sequence). The V end was cut by 0 bases, the J end by 2 bases, with 7 bases between. In DNA, the CDR3 is TGTGCCACCAGCAGAGACAGGGCCAACTATGGCTACACCTTC. Protein product: CATSRDRANYGYTF. Complete variable domain (other parts from reference TRBV15 and TRBJ1-2): DAMVIQNPRYQVTQFGKPVTLSCSQTLNHNVMYWYQQKSSQAPKLLFHYYDKDFNNEADTPDNFQSRRPNTSFCFLDIRSPGLGDTAMYLCATSRDRANYGYTFGSGTRLTVV.

This clonotype has ten or more counts. The V and J genes are TRBV14 and TRBJ1-3; D gene uncertain. This CDR3 has 13 residues. Germline CDR1 and CDR2: SGHDN and FVKESK. V gave up 2 bases and J gave up 3 bases, with 5 bases separating them. For the CDR3, the DNA is TGTGCCAGCAGCCAACAGATTGGAAACACCATATATTTT. This translates into CASSQQIGNTIYF.

At least ten counts were recorded for this clonotype. The chain carries TRBV5-8 and TRBJ1-1, with D tentatively TRBD1 (5 bases). Between the trimmed V and J ends, which lost 3 bases and 3 bases, there was a span of 9 bases. The germline V gene has CDR1 SGHTS and CDR2 YDEGEE. This CDR3 has 13 amino acids. This chain's CDR3 is CASSYQGDTEAFF. CDR3 bases: TGTGCCAGCAGCTACCAGGGCGACACTGAAGCTTTCTTT. Filled out from reference TRBV5-8 and TRBJ1-1, the complete variable domain reads EAGVTQSPTHLIKTRGQQATLRCSPISGHTSVYWYQQALGLGLQFLLWYDEGEERNRGNFPPRFSGRQFPNYSSELNVNALELEDSALYLCASSYQGDTEAFFGQGTRLTVV.

This clonotype was detected many times. The chain recombines TRBV6-1 with TRBJ2-5; 7 nucleotides match TRBD2. Trimming at V came to 4 bases and at J to 4 bases, leaving 9 bases not matched to a gene. The germline V gene has CDR1 MNHNS and CDR2 SASEGT. This CDR3 has 15 amino acids. In nucleotides, the CDR3 is TGTGCCAGCAGTGGGGCCAGCGGGGAAGGAGAGACCCAGTACTTC. Protein product: CASSGASGEGETQYF.

This clonotype was detected ten times or more. The V and J genes are TRBV12-3 or TRBV12-4 and TRBJ1-5, with D tentatively TRBD1 (5 bases). The germline V and J ends were trimmed by 4 bases and 4 bases, with 14 bases remaining between them. This CDR3 contains 15 residues. As DNA, the CDR3 is TGTGCCAGCAGTTCAGGGTCCCCGGCTAATCAGCCCCAGCATTTT. Protein: CASSSGSPANQPQHF.

Remarks on this clonotype: Given a much more abundant clone one base away, this may be a read error. The conserved phenylalanine or tryptophan is not found at the CDR3 terminus, so this likely reflects a read error. The chain combines TRBV2 with TRBJ1-1, with TRBD1 matching 7 bases. The CDR3 length is 11 residues. The V gene's germline CDR1 is SNHLY and CDR2 FYNNEI. The CDR3 DNA follows: TGTGCCGGCAGCCAGGGGGGTGAAGCTTTCCTT. It yields the protein CAGSQGGEAFL.

The CDR3 nucleotides read TGTGCCAGCAGAATAACAGGGGGCGCCGCCGGAAACACCATATATTTT. It specifies CASRITGGAAGNTIYF. The V gene is TRBV11-2, the J gene TRBJ1-3; 9 bases are shared with TRBD1. The CDR3 loop spans 16 amino acids. The V segment lost 6 bases and the J segment 4 bases; nucleotides outside the gene matches: 10. CDR1 SGHAT and CDR2 FQNNGV come from the germline V gene. The variable domain in full, completed from reference TRBV11-2 and TRBJ1-3, reads EAGVAQSPRYKIIEKRQSVAFWCNPISGHATLYWYQQILGQGPKLLIQFQNNGVVDDSQLPKDRFSAERLKGVDSTLKIQPAKLEDSAVYLCASRITGGAAGNTIYFGEGSWLTVV.

This clonotype was counted ten times or more. J is TRBJ2-3 and V is TRBV10-3, with 10 bases that match TRBD2. Trimming took 4 bases from V and 6 from J; bases not matched to a gene: 10. The CDR3 consists of 16 residues. Germline V gene lookup returns CDR1 ENHRY and CDR2 SYGVKD. Here the CDR3 reads CAISAGLAAGLDTQYF. The CDR3, as DNA: TGTGCCATCAGTGCTGGACTAGCGGCCGGATTGGATACGCAGTATTTT.

Ten or more counts support this clonotype. The chain combines TRBV28 with TRBJ2-7; 9 bases line up with TRBD2. This CDR3 is 15 amino acids long. CDR1 is MDHEN, CDR2 SYDVKM, per germline. V trimming: 6 bases; J trimming: 4 bases; junction bases outside the gene matches: 10. As DNA, the CDR3 is TGTGCCAGCAGCAGCGGACTAGCGTCGCTTTACGAGCAGTACTTC. Its translation: CASSSGLASLYEQYF.

V gene TRBV27 combines with J gene TRBJ1-2; 10 bases match TRBD1. The CDR3 is 15 amino acids. The ends lost 3 bases at V and 3 bases at J; junction bases unmatched: 4. CDR1 and CDR2 (germline): MNHEY, SMNVEV (reference sequence). This chain's CDR3 is CASSFFDRGHYGYTF. CDR3 nucleotide sequence: TGTGCCAGCAGTTTTTTCGACAGGGGGCACTATGGCTACACCTTC.

The chain employs TRBV20-1 and TRBJ2-7, with D possibly TRBD1 on 6 matching bases. CDR1 is DFQATT, CDR2 SNEGSKA, per germline (reference sequence). The V end lost 3 bases, the J end lost 4 bases, and 13 bases lay between the germline ends. This CDR3 contains 13 residues. CDR3 DNA: TGCAGTGCTAGCCAGGGGCGAAAGTACGAGCAGTACTTC. Translating gives CSASQGRKYEQYF.

This clonotype was found many times. The chain couples TRBV19 to TRBJ1-5; perhaps TRBD1 as D (5 bases). The CDR3 has 14 amino acids. V shed 4 bases and J shed 7 bases, with 14 bases lying between them. Germline V CDR1 and CDR2: LNHDA, SQIVND (reference sequence). This CDR3 is CASSNQGSGQPQHF. CDR3 in DNA: TGTGCCAGTAGTAACCAGGGCTCAGGGCAGCCCCAGCATTTT.

This clonotype has at least ten counts. The rearrangement joins TRBV20-1 to TRBJ2-7; no clear D gene. V lost 6 bases, J lost 3 bases, and 15 bases lay in between. CDR3 length equals 13 residues. Germline assignment: CDR1 DFQATT and CDR2 SNEGSKA (reference sequence). CDR3 in amino acids: CSANRPEYYEQYF. CDR3 nucleotides: TGCAGTGCCAACAGACCCGAATACTACGAGCAGTACTTC.

This clonotype has a count of ten or more. V gene TRBV7-2 combines with J gene TRBJ1-1; D perhaps matches TRBD1 (6 bases). Deletions cut 1 base from V and 1 base from J, with 10 bases between. The CDR3 extends over 15 amino acids. Germline V gene data show CDR1 as SGHTA and CDR2 as FQGNSA. The CDR3 region is CASSLGGTQNTEAFF. The CDR3 nucleotides read TGTGCCAGCAGCTTAGGGGGGACACAGAACACTGAAGCTTTCTTT.

This clonotype was seen more than once but under ten times. The rearrangement links TRBV6-1 to TRBJ2-4; the match to TRBD2 covers 8 bases. The V gene's germline CDR1 is MNHNS and CDR2 SASEGT. The CDR3 sequence is 12 residues long. J lost 6 bases, V lost 10 bases, and 5 bases had no gene match. The CDR3 loop reads CAIRGGPNIQYF. The CDR3, as DNA: TGTGCCATCCGGGGGGGCCCAAACATTCAGTACTTC.

This clonotype was seen at least ten times. The chain combines TRBV7-2 with TRBJ2-4; D uncertain. V lost 5 bases and J 8 bases, leaving 7 bases between the germline ends. The CDR3 loop spans 11 amino acids. In germline, CDR1 is SGHTA, CDR2 FQGNSA. The CDR3 DNA sequence: TGTGCCAGCAGCCGTAGTGACATTCAGTACTTC. This sequence encodes CASSRSDIQYF.

J is TRBJ2-7 and V is TRBV4-1; 9 positions match TRBD1. V dropped 2 bases and J dropped 4; count of bases not matched to a gene: 6. Germline V CDR1 and CDR2: MGHRA, YSYEKL. The CDR3 runs to 15 residues. This chain's CDR3 is CASSQFGDRAYEQYF. CDR3 DNA: TGCGCCAGCAGCCAATTTGGGGACAGGGCGTACGAGCAGTACTTC.

The sample holds many counts of this clonotype. The genes are TRBV5-1 and TRBJ2-7, with 9 nucleotides matching TRBD1. The trim removed 4 bases at V and 5 bases at J, leaving 7 bases unmatched. The CDR3 runs to 14 residues. CDR1 is SGHRS, CDR2 YFSETQ, per germline. CDR3 sequence: CASSTGQGPHEQYF. The CDR3 region has the DNA TGCGCCAGCAGCACGGGACAGGGACCCCACGAGCAGTACTTC.

V and J are TRBV2 and TRBJ1-6; D gene uncertain. The CDR3 contains 13 residues. From germline, CDR1 is SNHLY and CDR2 FYNNEI. Between the trimmed V and J ends, which lost 7 bases and 8 bases, there was a span of 12 bases. CDR3: CASIVRQYSPLHF. CDR3 nucleotide sequence: TGTGCCAGCATCGTCAGACAATATTCACCCCTCCACTTT.

This clonotype was observed at least ten times. The chain couples TRBV27 to TRBJ1-1; TRBD1 might be the D (6 bases). CDR1 MNHEY and CDR2 SMNVEV come from the germline V gene (reference sequence). V was clipped by 6 bases and J by 5 bases, with 19 bases between them. This CDR3 spans 15 amino acids. The CDR3 DNA reads TGTGCCAGCAGCTTAGGGCTTAAGGGGGATACTGAAGCTTTCTTT. It is translated as CASSLGLKGDTEAFF.

This clonotype was detected many times. The chain combines TRBV20-1 with TRBJ1-5; 9 bases fit TRBD1. After removal of 1 base from V and 8 bases from J, the junction contained 12 bases not matched to a gene. The CDR3 totals 16 residues. Germline V lookup: CDR1 DFQATT, CDR2 SNEGSKA (reference sequence). The CDR3 protein is CSARAQGTGIREPQHF. CDR3 nucleotides: TGCAGTGCTAGAGCCCAAGGGACAGGGATTCGGGAGCCCCAGCATTTT.

Many counts were recorded for this clonotype. V gene TRBV9 combines with J gene TRBJ2-2, with D unresolved. V was clipped by 0 bases and J by 4 bases, with 7 bases between them. CDR1 SGDLS and CDR2 YYNGEE come from the germline V gene. This CDR3 is built from 14 residues. CDR3 amino acids: CASSVGRFTGELFF. In nucleotides, the CDR3 is TGTGCCAGCAGCGTAGGACGGTTCACCGGGGAGCTGTTTTTT.

Ten or more counts support this clonotype. The CDR3 is CASRNIGGLTGNTIYF. CDR3 nucleotides: TGTGCCAGTAGGAATATCGGCGGGCTTACTGGAAACACCATATATTTT. V gene TRBV19 combines with J gene TRBJ1-3; no clear D gene. The germline V gene has CDR1 LNHDA and CDR2 SQIVND (reference sequence). This CDR3 has 16 residues. V lost 6 bases to trimming and J lost 2 bases, with 17 bases between them.

This clonotype was detected many times. V is TRBV6-1 and J is TRBJ1-2; D not certain. V lost 2 bases, J lost 5 bases, and 18 bases lay in between. CDR3 length: 16 residues. The V gene's germline CDR1 is MNHNS and CDR2 SASEGT. The CDR3 nucleotides are TGTGCCAGCAGTGAACCCCTACCGCGGACGAATTATGGCTACACCTTC. This codes for CASSEPLPRTNYGYTF.

A remark on this clonotype: With a much larger clone just one base away, this may be a read error. The V gene is TRBV9, the J gene TRBJ1-2; the D is unclear. Germline V gene sequence: CDR1 SGDLS, CDR2 YYNGEE. The CDR3 consists of 15 residues. In nucleotides, the CDR3 is TGTGCCAGCAGCGTGGGGAGGGAACACAACTATGGCTTCACCTTC. Translating it yields CASSVGREHNYGFTF.